The source of this T cell receptor beta chain is a study of blood T cell repertoires in COVID-19. Study information: Donors in the United States, Italy and Spain gave samples during acute or convalescent COVID-19. T cells, B-cell-depleted T cells, or PBMCs provided the cDNA or gDNA that served as material.

Authors' methods: The authors estimated nucleated cell counts from reference gene primer amplification. Data came from immunoSEQ multiplex PCR; TCRdb stores just in-frame clones and leaves some out. Clone size and V and J calls were adopted from that table, with D and trimming inferred from the DNA. Here the sample spans around 320,000 clones, 85% to 90% being singletons. Which cohort a participant joined came from the clinical history participants gave. This clone was detected once. The specimen was PBMCs or T cells enriched from blood (not recorded which). The receptor was isolated from a woman aged 18-29 years with acute COVID-19.

CDR3: CASSMQGDNQPQHF. The CDR3 DNA reads as TGTGCCAGCTCAATGCAGGGGGACAATCAGCCCCAGCATTTT. V usage is TRBV18 and J usage is TRBJ1-5; 7 bases are shared with TRBD1. Germline loops: CDR1 KGHSH, CDR2 LQKENI. CDR3 length: 14 residues. V shed 5 bases, J shed 3 bases, and the junction held 4 bases outside the gene matches. Full variable domain (missing parts from reference TRBV18 and TRBJ1-5): NAGVMQNPRHLVRRRGQEARLRCSPMKGHSHVYWYRQLPEEGLKFMVYLQKENIIDESGMPKERFSAEFPKEGPSILRIQQVVRGDSAAYFCASSMQGDNQPQHFGDGTRLSIL.